This T cell receptor beta chain was identified in a study of blood T cell repertoires in COVID-19. Across the study: Sites across the United States, Italy and Spain contributed samples from acute and convalescent COVID-19.

Adults between about 18 and 95 years of age took part from 20 to 25 US areas. All recovered Cohort 3 donors got two negative PCRs, got clearance, or saw symptom resolution. Per germline, CDR1 GTSNPN and CDR2 SVGIG (reference sequence). Trimming at V came to 5 bases and at J to 3 bases, leaving 5 bases not matched to a gene. CDR3 length: 13 amino acids. The repertoire was sequenced with immunoSEQ multiplex PCR; TCRdb's copy has only in-frame clones and lacks some. The sample lists 100,000 or so clones, just over 85% occurring once. This TCR was recovered from a woman aged 45-65 years who had recovered from COVID-19. The V gene is TRBV30, the J gene TRBJ2-5; the match to TRBD2 covers 8 bases. The sample was PBMCs or T cells enriched from blood (not recorded which). This CDR3 reads CAWLAGKKETQYF. CDR3 bases: TGTGCCTGGTTAGCGGGGAAAAAAGAGACCCAGTACTTC.